A selection of T cell receptor beta chains follows, all from one sample in a study of blood T cell repertoires in COVID-19. TCRdb keeps only in-frame clones here, not all; method: immunoSEQ multiplex PCR. The top ten clones hold over 12% of a sample with 150,000 or so clones, roughly four fifths of them seen once. Sequenced input: peripheral blood. The origin of the receptors is a human donor with acute or convalescent COVID-19. The donor label of this sample is uncertain. Each CDR3 is given with its conserved first and last residue. Clone size is shown for a subset of rows, as once, few, many or a class of expanded clone.

TRBJ1-6 few TRBV5-6 CASSLFGQGRSPLHF
TRBJ1-6 NA TRBV7-6 CASSLGGRSSYNSPLHF
TRBJ1-2 few TRBV30 CAWSRTGTLSYGYTF
TRBJ1-4 NA TRBV4-1 CASSQGAGEGSTEKLFF
TRBJ1-5 NA TRBV19 CASSGTPGADYQPQHF
TRBJ1-4 NA TRBV5-6 CASSFSGTGNEKLFF
TRBJ2-7 few TRBV6-5 CASSRLAGTTREQYF
TRBJ1-2 NA TRBV7-9 CASSLWSRDYGYTF
TRBJ2-3 once TRBV6-4 CASSPRLALSTDTQYF
TRBJ1-1 NA TRBV2 CARVYRGNTEAFF
TRBJ1-1 NA TRBV2 CASIPGRGVNTEAFF
TRBJ2-3 NA TRBV5-6 CASSPLPGRAGTDTQYF
TRBJ2-7 NA TRBV10-1 CASSEFRDPSYEQYF
TRBJ2-3 NA TRBV19 CASSKTGDVDTQYF
TRBJ2-3 NA TRBV5-1 CASSVNRGITDTQYF
TRBJ1-2 NA TRBV21-1 CASSKGGQNYGYTF
TRBJ1-2 NA TRBV19 CASSIPQQYYGYTF
TRBJ1-5 NA TRBV29-1 CSVGREMGNQPQHF
TRBJ1-2 NA TRBV5-1 CASSPGTGAYGYTF
TRBJ1-1 NA TRBV10-3 CAISRDRGPAFF
TRBJ2-7 many TRBV3-1/TRBV3-2 CASKRQGGEQYF
TRBJ1-2 few TRBV5-1 CASSFGGQNYGYTF
TRBJ1-2 once TRBV2 CASSLIGVYGYTF
TRBJ1-1 NA TRBV6-6 CASPGGGDPEAFF
TRBJ2-7 NA TRBV5-1 CASSLAGTQYEQYF
TRBJ1-2 NA TRBV15 CATSPRQGYGYTF
TRBJ2-7 NA TRBV30 CAWILGGRGREQYF
TRBJ1-2 NA TRBV6-1 CASSEALLGRSYGYTF
TRBJ1-2 NA TRBV7-8 CASSLDSTYGYTF
TRBJ1-4 NA TRBV10-3 CAIRRTDTTNEKLFF
TRBJ1-2 NA TRBV19 CASSIGPSGYTF
TRBJ2-7 NA TRBV6-5 CASTSQIYEQYF
TRBJ2-5 NA TRBV19 CASQGTGETQYF
TRBJ2-7 NA TRBV5-1 CASSLSSPGSYEQYF
TRBJ2-2 NA TRBV3-1/TRBV3-2 CASSPRGTGELFF
TRBJ1-5 few TRBV27 CASSVTGTGYQPQHF
TRBJ2-2 few TRBV7-2 CASSFRGANTGELFF
TRBJ1-1 NA TRBV9 CASSADRGMNTEAFF
TRBJ1-2 NA TRBV3-1/TRBV3-2 CASSQAGAGFYGYTF
TRBJ1-5 NA TRBV4-1 CASSQDPGTGAPSNQPQHF
TRBJ2-7 NA TRBV6-1 CASSEAGRSYEQYF
TRBJ1-3 NA TRBV10-3 CAISESGNTIYF
TRBJ1-5 NA TRBV30 CAWSRSSGQPQHF
TRBJ2-3 NA TRBV19 CASMTSAAPDTQYF
TRBJ1-4 NA TRBV6-6 CASSYSRGTNEKLFF
TRBJ2-5 NA TRBV9 CASSVVTGPQETQYF
TRBJ2-5 few TRBV4-2 CASSQDLRGETQYF
TRBJ1-4 NA TRBV7-9 CASSSGLSANEKLFF
TRBJ1-2 NA TRBV19 CASSPGTGDANYGYTF
TRBJ2-2 NA TRBV15 CATSLGLAGDSNTGELFF
TRBJ2-7 NA TRBV11-2 CASSLEAGGFSYEQYF
TRBJ2-5 NA TRBV19 CASSPQRAAGAQETQYF